What follows are 3 T cell receptor beta chains derived from one specimen sequenced in a study of blood T cells in healthy people across ages. Primers used in a second PCR of roughly 6 to 11 cycles were a sample-barcoded 5' primer and a J-beta primer mix. TCRdb independently ran MiXCR on the 5' RACE reads; one entry per CDR3 protein. This table has roughly 1.4 million distinct CDR3 sequences, approximately 59% appearing once. Sequences were obtained from blood. These receptors originate from a man aged 18-30 years in good health.

This clonotype was counted a few times. The chain links TRBV20-1 to TRBJ1-5, with D possibly matching TRBD1 (5 bases). Trimming took off 3 bases at V and 3 bases at J, with 9 bases between the two ends. The CDR3 has 13 residues. In germline, CDR1 is DFQATT, CDR2 SNEGSKA (reference sequence). The CDR3 loop is CSASWGLNQPQHF. The CDR3 coding sequence is TGCAGTGCTAGCTGGGGCCTCAATCAGCCCCAGCATTTT.

This clonotype was seen more than once but under ten times. The chain is built from TRBV29-1 and TRBJ1-6; D remains unclear. CDR1 and CDR2 (germline): SQVTM, ANQGSEA. V lost 4 bases, J lost 5 bases, and 12 bases lay in between. The CDR3 runs to 14 residues. The CDR3 DNA reads as TGCAGCGTTGTCACATCTCTAGATAATTCACCCCTCCACTTT. This codes for CSVVTSLDNSPLHF. Variable domain in full (rest from reference TRBV29-1 and TRBJ1-6): SAVISQKPSRDICQRGTSLTIQCQVDSQVTMMFWYRQQPGQSLTLIATANQGSEATYESGFVIDKFPISRPNLTFSTLTVSNMSPEDSSIYLCSVVTSLDNSPLHFGNGTRLTVT.

J is TRBJ2-3 and V is TRBV3-1, with 7 bases fitting TRBD2. CDR1 and CDR2 from the germline V gene are LGHDT and YNNKEL (reference sequence). CDR3 size: 16 residues. V lost 1 base to trimming and J lost 2 bases; unmatched junction nucleotides: 6. The CDR3 DNA sequence: TGTGCCAGCAGCCAAGCCCCTAGCGGAGTCACAGATACGCAGTATTTT. It encodes CASSQAPSGVTDTQYF.